This T cell receptor beta chain is from a study of T cell repertoires in cytomegalovirus infection. TCRdb passed the reads through MiXCR, listing each CDR3 protein once. Of 400,000 or so distinct CDR3 sequences listed, roughly 18% were seen once; the top ten hold around 8.6%. Study conclusions and caveats: Summed frequency of public TCR beta families distinguished CMV carriers with the relevant HLA.

The table lists this clonotype with a few counts. What it binds is unknown. This CDR3 comprises 13 residues. V was clipped by 4 bases and J by 3 bases; unmatched bases: 3. Germline lookup yields CDR1 SGHNT and CDR2 YYREEE (reference sequence). The clonotype originates from a human donor in good health (CMV status not recorded). Some clones in this sample may be carry-over from other donors' samples. Sequencing was carried out using PBMCs. This sequence joins TRBV5-4 and TRBJ2-5; 7 nucleotides agree with TRBD2. The CDR3 DNA sequence: TGTGCCAGCAGCCCCGGGACTAAAGAGACCCAGTACTTC. Its translation: CASSPGTKETQYF.